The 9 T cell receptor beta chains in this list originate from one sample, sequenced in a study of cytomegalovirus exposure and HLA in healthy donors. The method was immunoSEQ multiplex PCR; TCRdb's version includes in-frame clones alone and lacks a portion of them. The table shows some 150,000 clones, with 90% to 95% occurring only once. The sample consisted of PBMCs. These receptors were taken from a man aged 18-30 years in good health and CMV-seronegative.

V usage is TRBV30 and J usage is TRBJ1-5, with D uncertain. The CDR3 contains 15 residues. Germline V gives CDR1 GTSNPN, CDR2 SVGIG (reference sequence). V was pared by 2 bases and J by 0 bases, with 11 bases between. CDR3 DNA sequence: TGTGCCTGGAGTATCGGTCCATATAGCAATCAGCCCCAGCATTTT. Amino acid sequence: CAWSIGPYSNQPQHF.

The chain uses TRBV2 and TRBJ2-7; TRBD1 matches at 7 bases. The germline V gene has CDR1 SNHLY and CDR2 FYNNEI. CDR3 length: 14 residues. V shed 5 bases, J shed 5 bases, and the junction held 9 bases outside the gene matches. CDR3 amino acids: CASSTDRYLNEQYF. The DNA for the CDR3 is TGTGCCAGCAGTACGGACAGGTACCTAAACGAGCAGTACTTC. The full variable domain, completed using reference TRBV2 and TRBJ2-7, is EPEVTQTPSHQVTQMGQEVILRCVPISNHLYFYWYRQILGQKVEFLVSFYNNEISEKSEIFDDQFSVERPDGSNFTLKIRSTKLEDSAMYFCASSTDRYLNEQYFGPGTRLTVT.

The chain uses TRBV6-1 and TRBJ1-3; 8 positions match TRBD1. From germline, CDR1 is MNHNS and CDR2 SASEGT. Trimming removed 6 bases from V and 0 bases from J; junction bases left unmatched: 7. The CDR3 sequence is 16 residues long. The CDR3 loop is CASSERTGTSGNTIYF. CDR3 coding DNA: TGTGCCAGCAGCGAAAGGACAGGGACCTCTGGAAACACCATATATTTT.

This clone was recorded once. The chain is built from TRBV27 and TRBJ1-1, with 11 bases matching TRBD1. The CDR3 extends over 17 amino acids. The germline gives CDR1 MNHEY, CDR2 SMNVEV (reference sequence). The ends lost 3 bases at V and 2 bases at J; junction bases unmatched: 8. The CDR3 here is CASSLGTGGFRNTEAFF. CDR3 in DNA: TGTGCCAGCAGTTTGGGGACAGGGGGTTTTCGTAACACTGAAGCTTTCTTT.

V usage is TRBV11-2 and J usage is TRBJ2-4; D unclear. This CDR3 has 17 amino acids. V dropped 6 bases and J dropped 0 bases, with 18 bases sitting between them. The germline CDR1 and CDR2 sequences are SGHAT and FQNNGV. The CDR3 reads CASSGQRTPSAKNIQYF. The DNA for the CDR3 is TGTGCCAGCAGTGGCCAGCGAACCCCCTCAGCCAAAAACATTCAGTACTTC.

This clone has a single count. The CDR3 DNA reads TGTGCCAGCAGTGTCCACCCGGGACAGGAAGAATGGCAGCCCCAGCATTTT. It codes for CASSVHPGQEEWQPQHF. The chain has TRBV6-1 and TRBJ1-5; 8 nucleotides align to TRBD1. The junction had 15 bases not matched to a gene; V was cut back by 4 bases and J by 7 bases. In germline, CDR1 is MNHNS, CDR2 SASEGT. The CDR3 loop spans 17 amino acids.

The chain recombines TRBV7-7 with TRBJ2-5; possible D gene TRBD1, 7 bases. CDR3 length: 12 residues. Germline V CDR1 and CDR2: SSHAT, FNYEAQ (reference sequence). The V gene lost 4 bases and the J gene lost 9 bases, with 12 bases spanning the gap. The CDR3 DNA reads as TGTGCCAGCAGCTACCCCAGGGGGGCCCAGTACTTC. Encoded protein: CASSYPRGAQYF.

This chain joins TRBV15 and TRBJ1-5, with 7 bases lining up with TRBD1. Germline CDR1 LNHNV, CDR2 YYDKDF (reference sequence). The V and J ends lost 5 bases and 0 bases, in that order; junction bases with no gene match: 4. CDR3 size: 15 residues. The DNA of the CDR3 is TGTGCCACCAGCGGGGACAGAAATAGCAATCAGCCCCAGCATTTT. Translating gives CATSGDRNSNQPQHF.

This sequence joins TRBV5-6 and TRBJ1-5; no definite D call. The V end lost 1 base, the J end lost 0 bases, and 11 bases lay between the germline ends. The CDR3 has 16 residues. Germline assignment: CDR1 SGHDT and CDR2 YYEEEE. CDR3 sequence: CASSLLTRDSNQPQHF. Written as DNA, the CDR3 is TGTGCCAGCAGCTTGTTGACCCGGGATAGCAATCAGCCCCAGCATTTT. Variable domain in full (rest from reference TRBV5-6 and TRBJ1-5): DAGVTQSPTHLIKTRGQQVTLRCSPKSGHDTVSWYQQALGQGPQFIFQYYEEEERQRGNFPDRFSGHQFPNYSSELNVNALLLGDSALYLCASSLLTRDSNQPQHFGDGTRLSIL.